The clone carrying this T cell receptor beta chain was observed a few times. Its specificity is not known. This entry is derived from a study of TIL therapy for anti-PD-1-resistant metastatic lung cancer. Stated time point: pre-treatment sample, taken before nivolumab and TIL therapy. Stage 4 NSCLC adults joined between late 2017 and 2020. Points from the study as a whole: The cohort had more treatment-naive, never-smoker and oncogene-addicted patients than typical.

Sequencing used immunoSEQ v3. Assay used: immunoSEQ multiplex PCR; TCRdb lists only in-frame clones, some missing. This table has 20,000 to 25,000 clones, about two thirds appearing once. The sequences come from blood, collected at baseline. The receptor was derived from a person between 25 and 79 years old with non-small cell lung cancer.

The CDR3 coding sequence is TGTGCCAGCAGCTTTCCTAGCGGGAGGAACACAGATACGCAGTATTTT. This gives the protein CASSFPSGRNTDTQYF. V gene TRBV5-7 combines with J gene TRBJ2-3, with TRBD2 identical over 11 bases. TRBV5-7 is recorded as an ORF, its role being uncertain. The length of the CDR3 is 16 residues. The ends lost 2 bases at V and 2 bases at J; junction bases unmatched: 4.